This T cell receptor beta chain was sequenced during a study of T cell repertoires in ileal Crohn's disease. Study details: Each sample's TCRB immunosequencing used 450 to 550 nanograms of biopsy DNA.

CDR1 MNHEY and CDR2 SMNVEV come from the germline V gene (reference sequence). The CDR3 is made up of 13 amino acids. The ends were cut back, 6 bases at V and 9 bases at J, with 15 bases in the middle. Regarding time point: inflamed ileum from the surgical specimen. General study points: Clonality above 26.8% at surgery always came with endoscopic recurrence.

Data came from immunoSEQ multiplex PCR; TCRdb stores just in-frame clones and leaves some out. The sample includes more than 15,000 clones, around 76% of them seen just once. A word on this clone: Its cognate antigen is unknown.

The genes are TRBV27 and TRBJ2-1; D gene unclear. This clonotype originated in an adult with Crohn's disease. Input material: ileal tissue. The chain's CDR3 is CASRKGTYSEQFF. In DNA form, the CDR3 reads TGTGCCAGCAGGAAGGGAACTTATAGTGAGCAGTTCTTC.